The source of this TCR beta chain is a study of identifying expanded T cells in peripheral blood. With respect to this clone: Antigen: not known.

Here immunoSEQ multiplex PCR was the method, and the copy in TCRdb shows in-frame clones only, minus some. The table has 55,000 to 75,000 clones, more than 75% seen once; the top ten hold approximately 4.5%. Study-level findings and limits: Over two and four weeks, about 15 and 18 clones changed, versus around 1.2 between replicates. Two-week clone count variance significantly increased as total template count grew.

The material sequenced was blood. The sequence was obtained from a person aged 18 to 69 in good health.

The CDR3 sequence: CASSIGTGTGELFF. The CDR3 nucleotides are TGTGCCAGTAGTATAGGGACAGGGACCGGGGAGCTGTTTTTT. The gene calls are TRBV19 and TRBJ2-2, with TRBD1 matching over 8 bases. The CDR3 is made up of 14 amino acids. Germline-derived CDR1 and CDR2 are LNHDA and SQIVND (reference sequence). The V and J ends lost 1 base and 5 bases, in that order; junction bases with no gene match: 0.